This T cell receptor (beta chain) derives from a study of regulatory T cells in long-lasting Graves disease. The V gene's germline CDR1 is ENHRY and CDR2 SYGVKD. The V and J ends lost 6 bases and 5 bases respectively, with 19 bases between them. This CDR3 is 16 amino acids long. Relying on iRepertoire HTBI primers and Arm-PCR of CDR3 regions, the team built TCR beta libraries. TCRdb reprocessed the multiplex PCR reads via MiXCR and lists one record per CDR3 protein. The table includes 620,000 or so distinct CDR3 sequences, approximately 15% detected once. This clonotype has at least ten counts. The time point: newly diagnosed GD, antithyroid drugs for less than 3 months. With RNA extracted from PBMCs as input, the TCR library was made. These data also featured in a second study, about T cells in Graves' hyperthyroidism and ophthalmopathy.

The receptor comes from a woman aged 25 to 45 with Graves disease. Sequencing used peripheral blood mononuclear cells (PBMCs), obtained at new diagnosis, from a patient treated with antithyroid drugs. V is TRBV10-3 and J is TRBJ2-2; D might be TRBD2 (7 bases). The CDR3 here is CAISAKGGRGTGELFF. The CDR3, as DNA: TGTGCCATCAGCGCTAAGGGGGGGCGAGGAACCGGGGAGCTGTTTTTT.